A single T cell receptor (beta chain) is shown here with its context. Its antigen is unknown. This specimen comes from a study of PD-1 blockade in classical Hodgkin lymphoma. Looked up from germline, CDR1 is LNHDA and CDR2 is SQIVND (reference sequence). The V gene end was trimmed by 5 bases and the J gene end by 14 bases; junction bases not matched to a gene: 5. This CDR3 spans 11 amino acids. In every patient, relapse followed autologous stem cell transplantation, while exposure to brentuximab vedotin differed. Best response was recorded as complete response, partial response or progressive disease. Method: immunoSEQ multiplex PCR; TCRdb's copy keeps in-frame clones and lacks some. This table holds about 72,000 clones, 90% to 95% found once. Study conclusions and caveats: Newly diagnosed patients reportedly had lower baseline TCR diversity than healthy donors. It was CD4+ TCR diversity, not CD8+, that rose significantly by C4D1.

The receptor's source is a human donor with classical Hodgkin lymphoma. This sample comprised peripheral blood mononuclear cells (PBMCs), obtained at baseline. The rearrangement links TRBV19 to TRBJ2-5; 10 bases map to TRBD2. DNA of the CDR3: TGTGCCAGTAGTGAGGGACTAGCGATTTACTTC. Translation: CASSEGLAIYF.